This TCR beta chain comes out of a study of a mutant IDH1 vaccine in newly diagnosed glioma. For the study at large: Visit V13 took place at week 47, and visit V12 happened at week 35.

The time point here: week 47, end of study. A single vaccine dose contained 300 ug of mutant IDH1 20-mer peptide, and topical imiquimod was used with it. A word on this clone: Antigen unknown.

The protocol was immunoSEQ multiplex PCR, while the TCRdb copy is restricted to in-frame clones and leaves out a portion. The sample carries approximately 30,000 clones, approximately 92% recorded once. Trimming left V 7 bases short and J 4 bases short, with 13 bases between. There are 13 residues in the CDR3. Germline V CDR1 and CDR2: MGHRA, YSYEKL. Whole-study findings and limits: In approximately 93% of patients, immune responses induced by the vaccine occurred.

The clonotype was recovered from a woman in her thirties or forties with glioma. The material sequenced was PBMCs, taken from a glioma patient whose treatment included an IDH1 peptide vaccine. J is TRBJ1-1 and V is TRBV4-1; D ambiguous. The CDR3 loop reads CASNFEMGTEAFF. DNA for the CDR3: TGCGCCAGCAACTTTGAAATGGGCACTGAAGCTTTCTTT.